This T cell receptor beta chain derives from a study of CD8 T cell repertoires and HIV-1 epitope variants. Study overall: Tested: three Gag epitope families, Nef HW9 and YT9. T cells were cultured for about 9 days with cytokines added on days 3 and 7.

Worth noting for this clone: Its cognate antigen is unknown.

Study-wide results and limits: Of fewer than 10 antigen-specific beta clonotypes, about six appeared to cross-react with escape variants.

Sequencing used immunoSEQ multiplex PCR; TCRdb keeps in-frame clones, though not all of them. Of 6,000 or so clones in the sample, 50% to 75% were seen once. The germline gives CDR1 MNHEY, CDR2 SMNVEV (reference sequence). CDR3 length: 16 amino acids. Losses at the gene ends were 2 bases for V and 3 bases for J; bases not matched to a gene: 7. The clonotype comes from a male donor with HIV. Sequenced: cultured CD8+ T cells derived from PBMCs. The rearrangement links TRBV27 to TRBJ2-3, with 8 positions matching TRBD2. The CDR3 sequence: CASSLGYAGGTDTQYF. DNA for the CDR3: TGTGCCAGCAGTTTAGGTTACGCGGGAGGAACAGATACGCAGTATTTT.